A selection of T cell receptor beta chains follows, all from one sample in a study of T cell responses to AZD1222 COVID-19 vaccine. Sequencing was performed with immunoSEQ multiplex PCR; in TCRdb, only in-frame clones are kept and a portion is missing. The table shows 100,000 to 150,000 clones, with approximately 91% occurring only once. The input for sequencing was peripheral blood, taken 28 days after the second AZD1222 dose. The receptors originated from an adult who received the AZD1222 COVID-19 vaccine. The CDR3 runs from the conserved cysteine through the conserved F or W. The D gene is left open where the match is weak. The listing skips clone size in some rows; elsewhere it reads once, few, many or a size class.

d_call	cdr3_length	v_call	j_call	clone_size	cdr3_aa	cdr3_nt
.	14	TRBV5-1	TRBJ2-5	once	CASSWTQLQETQYF	TGCGCCAGCAGCTGGACACAACTCCAAGAGACCCAGTACTTC
.	13	TRBV7-9	TRBJ1-1	.	CASSPPGNTEAFF	TGTGCCAGCAGCCCCCCTGGGAACACTGAAGCTTTCTTT
.	14	TRBV27	TRBJ1-4	.	CASSLLPTNEKLFF	TGTGCCAGCAGTTTACTGCCAACTAATGAAAAACTGTTTTTT
TRBD1	16	TRBV4-2	TRBJ2-3	once	CASSQQGQGATDTQYF	TGTGCCAGCAGCCAACAGGGACAGGGGGCAACAGATACGCAGTATTTT
.	15	TRBV7-6	TRBJ1-4	.	CASSLGPATNEKLFF	TGTGCCAGCAGCTTAGGACCAGCAACTAATGAAAAACTGTTTTTT
TRBD1	13	TRBV28	TRBJ1-2	.	CATRDSKNYGYTF	TGTGCCACCCGGGACAGTAAGAACTATGGCTACACCTTC
TRBD1	14	TRBV7-8	TRBJ1-6	.	CASSSTGERSPLHF	TGTGCCAGCAGCTCGACAGGGGAACGTTCACCCCTCCACTTT
.	13	TRBV5-3	TRBJ2-7	.	CARSLLEPYEQYF	TGTGCCAGAAGCTTGCTAGAGCCCTACGAGCAGTACTTC
.	15	TRBV9	TRBJ2-6	.	CASSVSGAGANVLTF	TGTGCCAGCAGCGTATCAGGGGCTGGGGCCAACGTCCTGACTTTC
TRBD1	13	TRBV5-1	TRBJ2-7	.	CASSRTGVYEQYF	TGCGCCAGCAGCCGGACAGGGGTCTACGAGCAGTACTTC
.	17	TRBV7-9	TRBJ1-4	.	CASSLGSYRATNEKLFF	TGTGCCAGCAGCTTAGGATCCTACAGGGCAACTAATGAAAAACTGTTTTTT
TRBD1	14	TRBV5-1	TRBJ1-2	once	CASSFTGVSYGYTF	TGCGCCAGCAGCTTTACAGGGGTGAGCTATGGCTACACCTTC
TRBD1	15	TRBV5-6	TRBJ1-1	once	CASSGMGQGYTEAFF	TGTGCCAGCAGCGGGATGGGACAGGGTTACACTGAAGCTTTCTTT
TRBD1	13	TRBV6-5	TRBJ2-5	.	CASSGDSQETQYF	TGTGCCAGCAGCGGGGACAGCCAAGAGACCCAGTACTTC
.	16	TRBV4-2	TRBJ2-7	.	CASSQDWQGSSYEQYF	TGTGCCAGCAGCCAAGATTGGCAGGGGAGCTCCTACGAGCAGTACTTC
.	11	TRBV20-1	TRBJ1-2	.	CSKPWWGGYTF	TGCAGCAAACCCTGGTGGGGTGGCTACACCTTC
TRBD1	18	TRBV18	TRBJ2-1	.	CASSPLRDWTGSYNEQFF	TGTGCCAGCTCACCGCTAAGGGATTGGACAGGGTCCTACAATGAGCAGTTCTTC
.	12	TRBV12-3/TRBV12-4	TRBJ1-5	.	CASSYWNQPQHF	TGTGCCAGCAGTTACTGGAATCAGCCCCAGCATTTT
.	12	TRBV9	TRBJ2-3	.	CASSVGTDTQYF	TGTGCCAGCAGCGTAGGAACAGATACGCAGTATTTT
.	11	TRBV20-1	TRBJ1-1	.	CSAPVPTEAFF	TGCAGTGCTCCCGTCCCCACTGAAGCTTTCTTT
.	11	TRBV11-2	TRBJ2-7	.	CASSRAYEQYF	TGTGCCAGCAGCCGAGCCTACGAGCAGTACTTC
.	14	TRBV6-5	TRBJ2-7	once	CASSYSGGYDEQYF	TGTGCCAGCAGTTACTCAGGGGGTTACGACGAGCAGTACTTC
TRBD2	15	TRBV30	TRBJ2-2	.	CAWSLSGVVTGELFF	TGTGCCTGGAGTTTAAGCGGGGTAGTCACCGGGGAGCTGTTTTTT
.	14	TRBV15	TRBJ1-2	.	CATSSSRGGYGYTF	TGTGCCACCAGCTCTTCCAGGGGTGGCTATGGCTACACCTTC
.	17	TRBV3-1/TRBV3-2	TRBJ2-5	.	CASSPDPPGRGAETQYF	TGTGCCAGCAGCCCCGACCCTCCCGGCAGGGGGGCTGAGACCCAGTACTTC
TRBD1	15	TRBV3-1/TRBV3-2	TRBJ1-4	.	CASSQPGQGGEKLFF	TGTGCCAGCAGCCAACCGGGACAGGGAGGAGAAAAACTGTTTTTT
.	15	TRBV4-1	TRBJ1-2	.	CASSPRMVEIYGYTF	TGCGCCAGCAGCCCGCGTATGGTGGAGATCTATGGCTACACCTTC
TRBD1	17	TRBV5-1	TRBJ1-1	.	CASSLKVTGGGGTEAFF	TGCGCCAGCAGCTTGAAGGTGACAGGGGGAGGAGGGACTGAAGCTTTCTTT
.	17	TRBV5-1	TRBJ2-3	.	CASSLFQGLASTDTQYF	TGCGCCAGCAGCTTGTTCCAGGGCTTGGCTTCCACAGATACGCAGTATTTT
.	16	TRBV18	TRBJ2-7	.	CASSPPHGNYVYEQYF	TGTGCCAGCTCACCACCTCATGGGAATTACGTTTACGAGCAGTACTTC
TRBD1	15	TRBV7-9	TRBJ1-4	.	CASSYGQGSNEKLFF	TGTGCCAGCAGCTACGGACAGGGTTCTAATGAAAAACTGTTTTTT
TRBD2	12	TRBV15	TRBJ2-1	.	CATSREAGGPLF	TGTGCCACCAGCAGGGAAGCGGGAGGGCCCCTCTTC
.	13	TRBV6-5	TRBJ2-7	few	CASSLGRFYEQYF	TGTGCCAGCAGTTTGGGGCGTTTCTACGAGCAGTACTTC
.	11	TRBV28	TRBJ1-1	once	CASSSGRRAFF	TGTGCCAGCAGCTCAGGAAGGAGAGCTTTCTTT
.	15	TRBV28	TRBJ1-1	.	CASSLSRVMNTEAFF	TGTGCCAGCAGTTTATCTCGAGTTATGAACACTGAAGCTTTCTTT
TRBD2	17	TRBV11-2	TRBJ2-1	.	CASSLLSSGSSYNEQFF	TGTGCCAGCAGCTTACTGTCTAGCGGGAGTTCCTACAATGAGCAGTTCTTC
.	15	TRBV14	TRBJ1-1	.	CASSPMGRMNTEAFF	TGTGCCAGCAGCCCAATGGGACGGATGAACACTGAAGCTTTCTTT
TRBD2	19	TRBV10-3	TRBJ2-2	.	CAISESGTSGGTNTGELFF	TGTGCCATCAGTGAGTCCGGGACTAGCGGCGGAACGAACACCGGGGAGCTGTTTTTT
TRBD1	14	TRBV6-5	TRBJ1-2	.	CASSPGTGVGGYTF	TGTGCCAGCAGTCCTGGGACAGGGGTGGGTGGCTACACCTTC
.	13	TRBV7-3	TRBJ1-6	.	CASSPGLNSPLHF	TGTGCCAGCAGCCCAGGTCTTAATTCACCCCTCCACTTT
.	13	TRBV2	TRBJ2-5	.	CASSPTSKETQYF	TGTGCCAGCAGTCCCACCTCAAAAGAGACCCAGTACTTC
TRBD2	15	TRBV3-1/TRBV3-2	TRBJ2-7	.	CASSLTSGSSYEQYF	TGTGCCAGCAGCCTAACTAGCGGGAGCTCCTACGAGCAGTACTTC
.	16	TRBV27	TRBJ2-7	.	CASSAFISGEAGEQYF	TGTGCCAGCAGTGCCTTTATATCGGGGGAAGCAGGCGAGCAGTACTTC
.	14	TRBV5-1	TRBJ2-7	.	CASSKTGPPYEQYF	TGCGCCAGCAGCAAAACAGGGCCGCCCTACGAGCAGTACTTC
TRBD1	11	TRBV29-1	TRBJ1-2	.	CSVLRGGGYTF	TGCAGCGTTCTCAGGGGGGGAGGCTACACCTTC
TRBD1	13	TRBV3-1/TRBV3-2	TRBJ1-2	.	CASSKGQGNGYTF	TGTGCCAGCAGCAAGGGACAGGGGAATGGCTACACCTTC
.	19	TRBV7-3	TRBJ2-1	.	CASSLTVTQWDSTYNEQFF	TGTGCCAGCAGCTTAACGGTCACCCAATGGGACTCCACCTACAATGAGCAGTTCTTC
.	13	TRBV2	TRBJ1-1	.	CASSGGPNTEAFF	TGTGCCAGCAGTGGGGGTCCGAACACTGAAGCTTTCTTT
TRBD1	15	TRBV18	TRBJ1-2	.	CASSPSVTGDYGYTF	TGTGCCAGCTCACCATCGGTAACAGGGGACTATGGCTACACCTTC
.	13	TRBV27	TRBJ1-6	.	CASGELANSPLHF	TGTGCCAGCGGGGAGCTGGCTAATTCACCCCTCCACTTT
.	15	TRBV15	TRBJ2-5	.	CATSRPRTIKETQYF	TGTGCCACCAGCAGGCCTAGGACTATTAAAGAGACCCAGTACTTC
.	14	TRBV14	TRBJ1-2	.	CASSRRDLNYGYTF	TGTGCCAGCAGCCGAAGAGATCTTAACTATGGCTACACCTTC